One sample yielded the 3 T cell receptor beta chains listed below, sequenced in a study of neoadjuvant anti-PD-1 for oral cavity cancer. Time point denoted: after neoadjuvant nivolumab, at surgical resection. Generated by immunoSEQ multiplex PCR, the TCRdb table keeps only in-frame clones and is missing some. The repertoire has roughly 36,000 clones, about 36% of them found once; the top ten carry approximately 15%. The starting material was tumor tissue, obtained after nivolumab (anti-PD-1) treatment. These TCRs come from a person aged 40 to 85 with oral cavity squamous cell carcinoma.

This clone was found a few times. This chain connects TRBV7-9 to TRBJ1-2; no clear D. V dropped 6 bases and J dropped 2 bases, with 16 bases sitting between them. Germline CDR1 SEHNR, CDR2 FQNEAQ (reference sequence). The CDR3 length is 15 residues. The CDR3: CASRRSDGENYGYTF. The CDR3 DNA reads TGTGCCAGCAGACGATCAGACGGGGAAAACTATGGCTACACCTTC. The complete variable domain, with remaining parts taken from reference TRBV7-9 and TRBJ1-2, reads DTGVSQNPRHKITKRGQNVTFRCDPISEHNRLYWYRQTLGQGPEFLTYFQNEAQLEKSRLLSDRFSAERPKGSFSTLEIQRTEQGDSAMYLCASRRSDGENYGYTFGSGTRLTVV.

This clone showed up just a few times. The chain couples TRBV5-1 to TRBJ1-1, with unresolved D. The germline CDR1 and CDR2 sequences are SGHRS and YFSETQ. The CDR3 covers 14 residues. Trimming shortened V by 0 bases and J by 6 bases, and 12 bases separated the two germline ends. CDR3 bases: TGCGCCAGCAGCTTGGGCGATCATATCGCTGAAGCTTTCTTT. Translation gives CASSLGDHIAEAFF.

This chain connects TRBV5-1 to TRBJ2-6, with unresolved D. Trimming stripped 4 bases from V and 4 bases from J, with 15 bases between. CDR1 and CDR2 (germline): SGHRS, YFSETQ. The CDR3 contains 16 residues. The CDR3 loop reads CASSPWIDLGANVLTF. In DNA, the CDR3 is TGCGCCAGCAGCCCCTGGATCGACCTAGGGGCCAACGTCCTGACTTTC.